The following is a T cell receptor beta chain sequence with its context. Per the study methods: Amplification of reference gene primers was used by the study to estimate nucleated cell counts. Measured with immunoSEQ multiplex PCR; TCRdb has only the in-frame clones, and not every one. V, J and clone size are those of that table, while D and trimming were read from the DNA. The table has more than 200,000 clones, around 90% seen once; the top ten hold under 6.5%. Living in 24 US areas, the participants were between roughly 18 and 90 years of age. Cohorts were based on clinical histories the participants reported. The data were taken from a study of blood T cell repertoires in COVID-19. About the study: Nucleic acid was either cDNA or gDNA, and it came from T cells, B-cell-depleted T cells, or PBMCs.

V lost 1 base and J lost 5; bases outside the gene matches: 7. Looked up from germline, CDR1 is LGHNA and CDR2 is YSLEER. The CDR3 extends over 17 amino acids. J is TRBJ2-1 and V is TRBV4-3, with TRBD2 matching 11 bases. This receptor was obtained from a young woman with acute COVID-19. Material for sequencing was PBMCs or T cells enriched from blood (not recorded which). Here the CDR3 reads CASSQGTSGPRDNEQFF. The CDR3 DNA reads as TGCGCCAGCAGCCAAGGGACTAGCGGGCCTCGGGACAATGAGCAGTTCTTC.